This TCR beta chain was captured in a study of shared clonotypes between healthy human individuals. Study-wide results and limits: The sole specimen, blood, was sampled, and tissue repertoires likely differ.

Regarding this clone: Its antigen is as yet unknown.

J was trimmed by 5 bases and V by 5 bases; bases with no gene match: 5. The CDR3 is 13 amino acids. CDR1 and CDR2 (germline): SEHNR, FQNEAQ (reference sequence). Every immunoSEQ plate was one replicate of a subset's evenly spread DNA. Methods used by the authors: Junction-only sequences without quality scores were provided by ImmunoSEQ, so filtering was different. Clones were read by immunoSEQ multiplex PCR, and TCRdb kept only the in-frame ones, dropping some. D and trimming were read from the DNA, whereas the V and J calls and clone size are those reported in that table. The table records approximately 1,000,000 clones, about 72% of them present only once.

The clonotype was recovered from a man younger than 35 in good health. Some clones in this sample may be carry-over from other donors' samples. This chain uses TRBV7-9 with TRBJ2-5; the match to TRBD2 covers 7 bases. Material: memory CD4+ T cells from PBMCs. Subset here: CD45RA-negative fraction. The CDR3 reads CASSSGVLETQYF. The CDR3 bases are TGTGCCAGCAGCAGCGGGGTTCTGGAGACCCAGTACTTC.